This T cell receptor (beta chain) emerged from a study of CD8 T cells in ankylosing spondylitis. Germline V gene sequence: CDR1 SGHKS, CDR2 YYEKEE (reference sequence). V lost 3 bases, J lost 4 bases, and 13 bases lay in between. The CDR3 is made up of 15 amino acids. This clonotype was seen only a few times. TCRdb recomputed calls from the 5' RACE reads with MiXCR, one row per CDR3 protein. The profile shows some 220,000 distinct CDR3 sequences, 10% to 13% of them singletons. Source material: blood, either unsorted or a sorted T cell fraction (not recorded which). The clonotype originates from a male donor with ankylosing spondylitis or in good health (not recorded which). This chain joins TRBV5-5 and TRBJ1-4; possibly TRBD1 for D (6 bases). CDR3 coding DNA: TGTGCCAGCAGCTGGGACCAGGGGTTTAATGAAAAACTGTTTTTT. This codes for CASSWDQGFNEKLFF.